These 17 T cell receptor beta chains share one sample of origin, sequenced in a study of tumor and adjacent non-tumor tissue in lung cancer. The library came from three nested PCR rounds adapted from ARM-PCR protocols. Each CDR3 protein is one row after TCRdb ran MiXCR on the multiplex PCR reads. The sample records around 80,000 distinct CDR3 sequences, 76% being singletons. RNA was extracted from bulk tissue without any cell sorting. This non-tumor lung sample came from over 3 cm beyond the tumor edge. Sequencing was carried out using distant non-tumor lung tissue. These receptors were collected from a man in his 70s with non-small cell lung cancer.

Note on this clonotype: Possible read error: a much larger clone is one base away. The gene calls are TRBV6-6 and TRBJ1-5; 9 bases are shared with TRBD1. The germline V gene has CDR1 MNHNY and CDR2 SVGAGI (reference sequence). The CDR3 totals 15 residues. The CDR3 region is CASTPQGAGNHPQHF. In nucleotides, the CDR3 is TGTGCCAGCACCCCACAGGGGGCAGGCAATCATCCCCAGCATTTT.

About this clonotype itself: The DNA is omitted, as the CDR3 cannot be located on it reliably, and the CDR3 follows TCRdb's listing. The genes are TRBV5-6 and TRBJ2-2; TRBD1 was called by the table and not checked on the DNA. Germline V gene sequence: CDR1 SGHDT, CDR2 YYEEEE. Ends included, the CDR3 has 16 residues. Here the CDR3 reads CVSSFGTGNSGGEPFF.

About this clonotype: Compared with germline, one end of the junction differs, possibly owing to a read error. The J gene is TRBJ2-5, the V gene TRBV12-3 or TRBV12-4; D tentatively fits TRBD1 or TRBD2 (6 bases each). The CDR3 spans 15 residues. The CDR3 reads CASSGLGGEVETQYF. The DNA of the CDR3 is TGTGCTAGCAGCGGGCTAGGGGGAGAGGTGGAGACCCAGTACTTC.

Worth noting for this clonotype: The junction does not match germline at one end; this may be a read error. This sequence joins TRBV4-3 and TRBJ1-2; a weak D match, TRBD1 (5 bases). CDR1 is LGHNA and CDR2 is YSLEER in the germline V gene. The CDR3 is 17 residues long. The CDR3 bases are TGCGCCAGCAGCGAAGACAGTCGACCTTACTTCAACTATGGCTACACCTTC. Translation: CASSEDSRPYFNYGYTF.

The chain is built from TRBV6-5 and TRBJ2-1; D is perhaps TRBD2 (6 bases). The length of the CDR3 is 12 residues. CDR1 and CDR2 (germline): MNHEY, SVGAGI. CDR3 residues: CARRLARGEQFF. CDR3 bases: TGTGCAAGGAGATTAGCTCGGGGGGAGCAGTTCTTC.

To note about this clonotype: This CDR3 is missing its conserved last phenylalanine or tryptophan, likely due to a read error. V and J are TRBV6-1 and TRBJ1-1; no clear D. This CDR3 has 15 amino acids. Trimming shortened V by 2 bases and J by 1 base, and 11 bases separated the two germline ends. Per the germline V gene, CDR1 is MNHNS and CDR2 is SASEGT. CDR3 region: CASSENSPTNTEAFI. CDR3 DNA sequence: TGTGCCAGCAGTGAAAACAGCCCGACGAACACTGAAGCTTTCATT.

This clonotype was found many times. V gene TRBV6-6 combines with J gene TRBJ2-7; TRBD2 aligns across 7 bases. Trimming cost V 4 bases and J 3 bases; bases outside gene matches: 6. The CDR3 extends over 14 amino acids. Germline V CDR1 and CDR2: MNHNY, SVGAGI (reference sequence). The CDR3 DNA is TGTGCCAGCAGTTCCCAGCGGGGAGGCTACGAGCAGTACTTC. It yields the protein CASSSQRGGYEQYF.

The rearrangement uses TRBV11-2 and TRBJ2-3; D not resolved. The ends were cut back, 6 bases at V and 3 bases at J, with 10 bases in the middle. The CDR3 runs to 13 residues. Per germline, CDR1 SGHAT and CDR2 FQNNGV. The CDR3 sequence: CASRFSDTDTQYF. As DNA, the CDR3 is TGTGCCAGCAGGTTCTCCGATACAGATACGCAGTATTTT.

A remark on this clonotype: The junction and the germline gene differ at one end; a read error may be behind it. V is TRBV14 and J is TRBJ2-2; TRBD1 or TRBD2 may be the D gene (5 bases each). Germline CDR1 reads SGHDN; CDR2 reads FVKESK. The length of the CDR3 is 15 residues. This CDR3 reads CASSQELGKTGDLFF. The CDR3 nucleotides are TGTGCCAGCAGCCAAGAATTGGGGAAAACCGGGGACCTGTTTTTT.

In the case of this clonotype: At one end, the junction sequence differs from germline, possibly due to a read error. The chain employs TRBV11-2 and TRBJ2-7; no definite D call. Germline-derived CDR1 and CDR2 are SGHAT and FQNNGV. The CDR3 extends over 13 amino acids. DNA for the CDR3: TGTGTCAGCAGCTCGAACAGAGTCCACGAGCAGTACTTC. As protein: CVSSSNRVHEQYF. Using reference TRBV11-2 and TRBJ2-7 for the parts outside the CDR3, the full variable domain is EAGVAQSPRYKIIEKRQSVAFWCNPISGHATLYWYQQILGQGPKLLIQFQNNGVVDDSQLPKDRFSAERLKGVDSTLKIQPAKLEDSAVYLCVSSSNRVHEQYFGPGTRLTVT.

On this clonotype itself: The junction differs from germline at one of its ends, possibly a read error. CDR3 protein: CASNFSSERGIETQYF. In DNA form, the CDR3 reads TGTGCCAGCAATTTCTCAAGCGAGAGAGGAATAGAAACGCAATATTTT. The chain carries TRBV28 and TRBJ2-3; D not certain. Germline-derived CDR1 and CDR2 are MDHEN and SYDVKM. This CDR3 comprises 16 residues. The complete variable domain, with remaining parts taken from reference TRBV28 and TRBJ2-3, reads DVKVTQSSRYLVKRTGEKVFLECVQDMDHENMFWYRQDPGLGLRLIYFSYDVKMKEKGDIPEGYSVSREKKERFSLILESASTNQTSMYLCASNFSSERGIETQYFGPGTRLTVL.

The chain joins TRBV11-3 to TRBJ2-7, with a weak D call TRBD1 (5 bases). The CDR3 loop spans 13 amino acids. The germline V and J ends were trimmed by 9 bases and 1 base, with 13 bases remaining between them. Germline CDR1 is SGHNT and CDR2 is YENEEA. Written as DNA, the CDR3 is TGTGCCAGAAGCATAGGGGTTTCCTACGAGCAGTACTTC. It specifies CARSIGVSYEQYF.

In its sample, this clonotype is medium-sized. The V gene is TRBV11-2, the J gene TRBJ2-1; the D gene could be TRBD1 or TRBD2 (5 bases each). The CDR3 covers 14 residues. V lost 2 bases and J lost 6, with 11 bases in between. Germline-derived CDR1 and CDR2 are SGHAT and FQNNGV. The CDR3 sequence: CASSLQGVANEQFF. DNA of the CDR3: TGTGCCAGCAGCTTACAGGGAGTAGCCAATGAGCAGTTCTTC.

Concerning this clonotype: A read error may account for a junction end that differs from germline. The V gene is TRBV30, the J gene TRBJ1-5, with D unclear. The CDR3 consists of 13 residues. Germline lookup yields CDR1 GTSNPN and CDR2 SVGIG (reference sequence). CDR3 sequence: CAWAAFGIQPQHF. Written as DNA, the CDR3 is TGTGCCTGGGCAGCCTTCGGGATTCAGCCTCAGCATTTT. Combining the CDR3 with reference TRBV30 and TRBJ1-5 gives the whole variable domain SQTIHQWPATLVQPVGSPLSLECTVEGTSNPNLYWYRQAAGRGLQLLFYSVGIGQISSEVPQNLSASRPQDRQFILSSKKLLLSDSGFYLCAWAAFGIQPQHFGDGTRLSIL.

Of note for this clonotype: Just one base apart from a much larger clone, this may be a read error. The chain is built from TRBV6-5 and TRBJ2-7; D is unclear. CDR1 is MNHEY, CDR2 SVGAGI, per germline. The CDR3 consists of 13 residues. The CDR3 here is CASTYRLTYEQYF. The CDR3 DNA reads as TGTGCCAGCACTTACCGGCTGACCTACGAGCAGTACTTC.

A single count supports this clonotype. The junction differs from germline at one of its ends, possibly a read error. The chain has TRBV28 and TRBJ2-1, with a tentative D call TRBD2 (6 bases). Germline CDR1 MDHEN, CDR2 SYDVKM. The CDR3 has 14 residues. The CDR3 region has the DNA TGTGCCAGCAGTCACGGGAGCTCCTACAATGGGCAGTTCTTC. Its protein product is CASSHGSSYNGQFF.

About this clonotype itself: A read error may account for a junction end that differs from germline. V usage is TRBV6-6 and J usage is TRBJ1-1; the D is unclear. Germline CDR1 is MNHNY and CDR2 is SVGAGI (reference sequence). The length of the CDR3 is 12 residues. The CDR3, as DNA: TGTGCCAGCGGTCAACCCGACACCGAAGCTTTCTTT. It yields the protein CASGQPDTEAFF.